This is a list of T cell receptor beta chains from one sample in a study of blood T cell repertoires in COVID-19. Libraries were prepared by immunoSEQ multiplex PCR; TCRdb keeps only in-frame clonotypes and omits some of them. The sample holds around 190,000 clones, approximately 86% seen once. Sequenced: peripheral blood. The receptors were gathered from a man aged 30 to 39 with acute or convalescent COVID-19. The CDR3 runs from the conserved cysteine through the conserved F or W. The D gene is left open where the match is weak. Not every row has a clone size; where given, it reads once, few, many or a size class.

V: TRBV11-2
size: -
J: TRBJ1-3
D: TRBD1
DNA: TGTGCCAGCAGCTTGCGGACAGGGACTGGAAACACCATATATTTT
CDR3: CASSLRTGTGNTIYF

V: TRBV11-2
size: -
J: TRBJ2-5
D: TRBD2
DNA: TGTGCCAGCAGCTTAGCTATGTCTAGCGGGGGGGTCCGGGAGACCCAGTACTTC
CDR3: CASSLAMSSGGVRETQYF

V: TRBV5-4
size: -
J: TRBJ2-2
D: -
DNA: TGTGCCAGCAGCTTGGATCCAGGACTGAACACCGGGGAGCTGTTTTTT
CDR3: CASSLDPGLNTGELFF

V: TRBV4-2
size: few
J: TRBJ2-5
D: -
DNA: TGTGCCAGCAGCCAAGCAATGGGCCGGGGGGCGTCAGAGACCCAGTACTTC
CDR3: CASSQAMGRGASETQYF

V: TRBV5-1
size: -
J: TRBJ1-4
D: -
DNA: TGCGCCAGCAGCTTGGACAGGGTGGATGAAAAACTGTTTTTT
CDR3: CASSLDRVDEKLFF

V: TRBV6-5
size: -
J: TRBJ2-7
D: -
DNA: TGTGCCTCCCAGGTTGCAGGTCATAGCTACGAGCAGTACTTC
CDR3: CASQVAGHSYEQYF

V: TRBV3-1/TRBV3-2
size: -
J: TRBJ1-6
D: -
DNA: TGTGCCAGCAGCCAAGTTCTCAGTGGGCTGGGGAGTTCACCCCTCCACTTT
CDR3: CASSQVLSGLGSSPLHF

V: TRBV30
size: -
J: TRBJ1-6
D: -
DNA: TGTGCCTGGAGTGTTGGGGGGATTAATAATTCACCCCTCCACTTT
CDR3: CAWSVGGINNSPLHF

V: TRBV10-1
size: -
J: TRBJ1-2
D: TRBD1
DNA: TGCGCCAGCAGTGAATCGACAGGGAAGGGCTACACCTTC
CDR3: CASSESTGKGYTF

V: TRBV6-5
size: -
J: TRBJ1-5
D: -
DNA: TGTGCCAGCAGTTCTGGAGGGCAGGACAATCAGCCCCAGCATTTT
CDR3: CASSSGGQDNQPQHF

V: TRBV6-5
size: -
J: TRBJ1-2
D: -
DNA: TGTGCCAGCAAGGGGAACTATGGCTACACCTTC
CDR3: CASKGNYGYTF

V: TRBV5-1
size: -
J: TRBJ1-6
D: -
DNA: TGCGCCAGCAGCGCTTCGCGGGGTAATACCTATAATTCACCCCTCCACTTT
CDR3: CASSASRGNTYNSPLHF

V: TRBV10-1
size: -
J: TRBJ2-5
D: -
DNA: TGCGCCAGCAGTGAGTTGGGAAGGCGGGAACAAGAGACCCAGTACTTC
CDR3: CASSELGRREQETQYF

V: TRBV11-2
size: -
J: TRBJ2-1
D: -
DNA: TGTGCCAGCAGCCAAGCGTCCCCTGGTTACAATGAGCAGTTCTTC
CDR3: CASSQASPGYNEQFF

V: TRBV23-1
size: -
J: TRBJ1-1
D: TRBD1
DNA: TGCGCCAGCAGTCAGGACAGGGGGCGAGTCACTGAAGCTTTCTTT
CDR3: CASSQDRGRVTEAFF

V: TRBV7-9
size: -
J: TRBJ1-1
D: TRBD1
DNA: TGTGCCAGCAGCTTGACAGGGGGCCTCGCTGAAGCTTTCTTT
CDR3: CASSLTGGLAEAFF

V: TRBV5-1
size: -
J: TRBJ2-2
D: -
DNA: TGCGCCAGCAGTTACACCGGGGTGACAACGAACACCGGGGAGCTGTTTTTT
CDR3: CASSYTGVTTNTGELFF

V: TRBV5-1
size: once
J: TRBJ1-1
D: TRBD1
DNA: TGCGCCAGCTCCCAGGGGGCGAGTGGCACTGAAGCTTTCTTT
CDR3: CASSQGASGTEAFF

V: TRBV9
size: once
J: TRBJ2-7
D: TRBD2
DNA: TGTGCCAGCACTCGGACTAGCGGATTCTACGAGCAGTACTTC
CDR3: CASTRTSGFYEQYF

V: TRBV19
size: -
J: TRBJ1-1
D: -
DNA: TGTGCCAGTAAGGAGGGATTAGATAACACTGAAGCTTTCTTT
CDR3: CASKEGLDNTEAFF

V: TRBV5-1
size: once
J: TRBJ2-3
D: TRBD1
DNA: TGCGCCAGCAGCCTCGGACAGGTTGGGAGCACAGATACGCAGTATTTT
CDR3: CASSLGQVGSTDTQYF

V: TRBV18
size: -
J: TRBJ2-4
D: TRBD2
DNA: TGTGCCAGCTCACCACCGATAGCGGGAGGGCCGGCCAAAAACATTCAGTACTTC
CDR3: CASSPPIAGGPAKNIQYF

V: TRBV6-6
size: -
J: TRBJ2-7
D: TRBD2
DNA: TGTGCCAGCAGTTTAGCGCGGGAGGGCCGCTGGGAGCAGTACTTC
CDR3: CASSLAREGRWEQYF

V: TRBV28
size: -
J: TRBJ2-7
D: TRBD1
DNA: TGTGCCAGCAGACCGGGACAGCTTGGGGAGCAGTACTTC
CDR3: CASRPGQLGEQYF

V: TRBV27
size: -
J: TRBJ1-5
D: -
DNA: TGTGCCAGCAGTCCACTCCTCTATCAGCCCCAGCATTTT
CDR3: CASSPLLYQPQHF

V: TRBV24-1
size: -
J: TRBJ2-3
D: -
DNA: TGTGCCACCAGTGGGGCACAGAGCACAGATACGCAGTATTTT
CDR3: CATSGAQSTDTQYF

V: TRBV28
size: -
J: TRBJ1-1
D: -
DNA: TGTGCCAGCAGGTATACAGGAACGAACACTGAAGCTTTCTTT
CDR3: CASRYTGTNTEAFF

V: TRBV7-9
size: -
J: TRBJ1-2
D: TRBD1
DNA: TGTGCCAGCAGCCAGAGGGGACAGGAACTCTATGGCTACACCTTC
CDR3: CASSQRGQELYGYTF

V: TRBV2
size: -
J: TRBJ2-5
D: -
DNA: TGTGCCAGCAGTGATCCCAGGGGTGTTCGAGGGGAGACCCAGTACTTC
CDR3: CASSDPRGVRGETQYF

V: TRBV4-2
size: -
J: TRBJ1-5
D: -
DNA: TGTGCCAGCAGCCAAGATCAGGATAGCAATCAGCCCCAGCATTTT
CDR3: CASSQDQDSNQPQHF

V: TRBV19
size: -
J: TRBJ2-5
D: TRBD2
DNA: TGTGCCAGTAGTACGGGACTAGCGGGAGGTGGGGTGACCCAGTACTTC
CDR3: CASSTGLAGGGVTQYF

V: TRBV6-5
size: -
J: TRBJ1-2
D: -
DNA: TGTGCCAGCAGTTACTCGAATCGGCCCGGGAATGGCTACACCTTC
CDR3: CASSYSNRPGNGYTF

V: TRBV28
size: -
J: TRBJ1-3
D: -
DNA: TGTGCCAGCAGCCGTAATTCCCCTGGAAACACCATATATTTT
CDR3: CASSRNSPGNTIYF

V: TRBV3-1/TRBV3-2
size: -
J: TRBJ1-1
D: -
DNA: TGTGCCAGCAGCCCCCATGGAGGGACTGAAGCTTTCTTT
CDR3: CASSPHGGTEAFF

V: TRBV30
size: -
J: TRBJ1-5
D: -
DNA: TGTGCCTGTGCGGGAGGGCCTCGTCAGCCCCAGCATTTT
CDR3: CACAGGPRQPQHF

V: TRBV5-5
size: once
J: TRBJ1-4
D: -
DNA: TGTGCCAGCAGCTCGGGACTATATAATGAAAAACTGTTTTTT
CDR3: CASSSGLYNEKLFF

V: TRBV30
size: -
J: TRBJ1-1
D: -
DNA: TGTGCCGGGATAGAATTGAACACTGAAGCTTTCTTT
CDR3: CAGIELNTEAFF